This T cell receptor beta chain was sequenced during a study of blood T cell repertoires in COVID-19. Participants had their cohort set by participant-reported clinical history. Authors' data handling: Amplification with reference gene primers provided the estimates of nucleated cell counts. TCRdb keeps only in-frame clones here, not all; method: immunoSEQ multiplex PCR. D and trimming were read from the DNA, whereas the V and J calls and clone size are those reported in that table. The sample shows 150,000 or so clones, 88% of them seen only once. The CDR3 contains 15 residues. The V gene end was trimmed by 4 bases and the J gene end by 6 bases; junction bases not matched to a gene: 8. CDR1 is MNHEY, CDR2 SMNVEV, per germline (reference sequence).

The clonotype originates from a woman aged 25 to 39 with acute COVID-19. Sequenced input: PBMCs or T cells enriched from blood (not recorded which). The chain carries TRBV27 and TRBJ2-1; 8 bases fit TRBD2. CDR3 sequence: CASSSAGTRGNEQFF. The DNA for the CDR3 is TGTGCCAGCAGTTCCGCCGGGACTAGGGGCAATGAGCAGTTCTTC.